These 27 T cell receptor beta chains share one sample of origin, sequenced in a study of siplizumab effects on memory and regulatory T cells. The method was immunoSEQ multiplex PCR; TCRdb's version includes in-frame clones alone and lacks a portion of them. The table includes approximately 100,000 clones, around 90% detected once. The sample was CD4+ T cells sorted from blood. These TCRs come from a human donor in good health. Some clones in this sample may be carry-over from other donors' samples.

The CDR3 region is CASSIEDIQYF. The CDR3 region has the DNA TGTGCCAGTAGTATTGAAGACATTCAGTACTTC. The chain links TRBV19 to TRBJ2-4; D is undetermined. The CDR3 sequence is 11 residues long. Germline loops: CDR1 LNHDA, CDR2 SQIVND (reference sequence). The germline V and J ends were trimmed by 3 bases and 8 bases, with 5 bases remaining between them.

This chain uses TRBV19 with TRBJ2-7, with D perhaps TRBD1 (6 bases). With 5 bases removed from V and 2 bases from J, the gap between germline ends came to 10 bases. Germline V gives CDR1 LNHDA, CDR2 SQIVND (reference sequence). CDR3 length: 13 residues. This CDR3 reads CASSRRTAYEQYF. The CDR3 region has the DNA TGTGCCAGTAGTCGCCGGACAGCCTACGAGCAGTACTTC.

The CDR3 DNA follows: TGTGCCTGGAGTCGGGGGCGAAACCAAGAGACCCAGTACTTC. Amino acids: CAWSRGRNQETQYF. The V call is TRBV30, the J call TRBJ2-5; D might be TRBD1 or TRBD2, each matching 6 bases. The V gene lost 2 bases and the J gene lost 0 bases, with 10 bases spanning the gap. This CDR3 contains 14 residues. Looked up from germline, CDR1 is GTSNPN and CDR2 is SVGIG (reference sequence).

The J gene is TRBJ1-1, the V gene TRBV7-9; D not resolved. The CDR3 sequence is 14 residues long. The germline V and J ends were trimmed by 8 bases and 1 base, with 14 bases remaining between them. Germline V gene lookup returns CDR1 SEHNR and CDR2 FQNEAQ (reference sequence). Here the CDR3 reads CASGTRTANTEAFF. The DNA for the CDR3 is TGTGCCAGCGGCACCCGAACAGCGAACACTGAAGCTTTCTTT. The full variable domain, in which reference TRBV7-9 and TRBJ1-1 provide the parts outside the CDR3, is DTGVSQNPRHKITKRGQNVTFRCDPISEHNRLYWYRQTLGQGPEFLTYFQNEAQLEKSRLLSDRFSAERPKGSFSTLEIQRTEQGDSAMYLCASGTRTANTEAFFGQGTRLTVV.

V gene TRBV2 combines with J gene TRBJ2-7; 9 bases agree with TRBD2. V gave up 4 bases and J gave up 3 bases; unmatched junction bases: 7. The V gene's germline CDR1 is SNHLY and CDR2 FYNNEI. CDR3 length: 15 amino acids. CDR3 loop: CASSARRTSDYEQYF. CDR3 DNA: TGTGCCAGCAGTGCTCGACGGACTAGCGACTACGAGCAGTACTTC.

The chain joins TRBV30 to TRBJ1-2, with 10 bases matching TRBD1. The germline gives CDR1 GTSNPN, CDR2 SVGIG (reference sequence). There are 15 residues in the CDR3. V gave up 4 bases and J gave up 1 base; unmatched junction bases: 6. In nucleotides, the CDR3 is TGTGCCTGGACCGAACGGACAGGGGGTAACTATGGCTACACCTTC. Its protein is CAWTERTGGNYGYTF.

CDR3: CASSASVTVTGELFF. DNA of the CDR3: TGTGCCAGCAGTGCTTCGGTGACGGTGACCGGGGAGCTGTTTTTT. The chain has TRBV6-1 and TRBJ2-2; D not certain. The V end was cut by 4 bases, the J end by 5 bases, with 14 bases between. This CDR3 region has 15 residues. Germline CDR1 and CDR2: MNHNS and SASEGT.

The gene calls are TRBV5-4 and TRBJ1-2; no reliable D call. The CDR3 sequence is 14 residues long. CDR1 is SGHNT, CDR2 YYREEE, per germline (reference sequence). Trimming removed 3 bases at V and 7 bases at J, with 16 bases between. CDR3 coding DNA: TGTGCCAGCAGCTCACGGACGGGTTCGAGTGGCTACACCTTC. This encodes CASSSRTGSSGYTF.

The chain couples TRBV6-5 to TRBJ1-1; 7 bases fit TRBD1. With V trimmed by 4 bases and J by 9 bases, 11 bases remained unmatched. This CDR3 spans 14 amino acids. Per germline, CDR1 MNHEY and CDR2 SVGAGI. CDR3 in amino acids: CASSLGQAAQQAFF. The CDR3 DNA reads as TGTGCCAGCAGTTTAGGACAGGCGGCTCAACAAGCTTTCTTT.

The V and J genes are TRBV19 and TRBJ2-2; tentative D call: TRBD2 (6 bases). There are 16 residues in the CDR3. V was clipped by 7 bases and J by 3 bases, with 18 bases between them. Germline loops: CDR1 LNHDA, CDR2 SQIVND (reference sequence). CDR3 region: CASTRTEGKYTGELFF. The CDR3 bases are TGTGCCAGTACACGGACGGAGGGAAAGTACACCGGGGAGCTGTTTTTT. Combining the CDR3 with reference TRBV19 and TRBJ2-2 gives the whole variable domain DGGITQSPKYLFRKEGQNVTLSCEQNLNHDAMYWYRQDPGQGLRLIYYSQIVNDFQKGDIAEGYSVSREKKESFPLTVTSAQKNPTAFYLCASTRTEGKYTGELFFGEGSRLTVL.

This rearrangement joins TRBV7-6 to TRBJ2-3; D is undetermined. In germline, CDR1 is SGHVS, CDR2 FNYEAQ. This CDR3 comprises 15 residues. V dropped 5 bases and J dropped 0 bases, with 12 bases sitting between them. CDR3: CASSLSRSSTDTQYF. In DNA, the CDR3 is TGTGCCAGCAGCCTGTCCAGGAGTAGCACAGATACGCAGTATTTT.

This chain links TRBV10-3 with TRBJ2-3; 13 bases are a match to TRBD2. CDR3 length equals 15 residues. Looked up from germline, CDR1 is ENHRY and CDR2 is SYGVKD. J gave up 3 bases and V 8 bases, and 5 bases lay outside the gene matches. The DNA for the CDR3 is TGTGCCATCGGGACTAGCGGGACGGGGACAGATACGCAGTATTTT. Translated, it gives CAIGTSGTGTDTQYF.

V is TRBV19 and J is TRBJ1-2; possibly TRBD1 for D (5 bases). The CDR3 contains 14 residues. V lost 7 bases and J lost 4, with 16 bases in between. Germline V gene sequence: CDR1 LNHDA, CDR2 SQIVND (reference sequence). CDR3: CASNGGSRGYGYTF. The CDR3 nucleotides read TGTGCCAGTAATGGAGGCTCAAGGGGCTATGGCTACACCTTC.

This clone was observed a single time. The V gene is TRBV18, the J gene TRBJ2-5; no clear D. CDR3 length: 11 residues. Trimming removed 4 bases at V and 1 base at J, with 1 base between. The germline CDR1 and CDR2 sequences are KGHSH and LQKENI. CDR3 residues: CASSLQETQYF. The CDR3, as DNA: TGTGCCAGCTCACTCCAAGAGACCCAGTACTTC.

The chain links TRBV5-1 to TRBJ2-7, with D unresolved. The CDR3 has 14 residues. Trimming removed 3 bases from V and 2 bases from J, with 12 bases in between. Germline CDR1 and CDR2: SGHRS and YFSETQ. In DNA form, the CDR3 reads TGCGCCAGCAGCTGGGCAGCCCCTACCTACGAGCAGTACTTC. It encodes CASSWAAPTYEQYF.

The chain has TRBV2 and TRBJ2-3, with 9 bases lining up with TRBD2. Germline lookup yields CDR1 SNHLY and CDR2 FYNNEI. V gave up 4 bases and J gave up 3 bases; unmatched junction bases: 14. This CDR3 is built from 18 residues. CDR3 sequence (DNA): TGTGCCAGCAGTGTTCGTCAAGCGGGAGGATTGGGGACAGATACGCAGTATTTT. This gives the protein CASSVRQAGGLGTDTQYF.

Notes on this clone: One junction end disagrees with the germline gene, perhaps due to a read error. The rearrangement uses TRBV7-3 and TRBJ2-3; maybe TRBD2 (6 bases). Germline CDR1 reads SGHTA; CDR2 reads FQGTGA. The CDR3 sequence is 18 residues long. In DNA form, the CDR3 reads TGTGCCAGCAGCATAACGGGGGATAGCCCAGGGAGCACAGATACGCAGTATTTT. This sequence encodes CASSITGDSPGSTDTQYF.

This clone was observed a single time. The CDR3 DNA reads as TGTGCCAGCAGTGAAACAGGGGTTCATGTGGAGACCCAGTACTTC. Translation gives CASSETGVHVETQYF. The chain uses TRBV6-1 and TRBJ2-5, with 7 bases aligning to TRBD1. The CDR3 spans 15 residues. After removal of 2 bases from V and 5 bases from J, the junction contained 8 bases not matched to a gene. Germline CDR1 MNHNS, CDR2 SASEGT.

The CDR3 here is CASSPGTDLFGTQYF. CDR3 nucleotides: TGTGCCAGCAGTCCCGGGACAGACCTTTTTGGGACCCAGTACTTC. The rearrangement joins TRBV7-6 to TRBJ2-5; 7 positions agree with TRBD1. The germline V gene has CDR1 SGHVS and CDR2 FNYEAQ. J was trimmed by 7 bases and V by 6 bases; bases with no gene match: 14. The CDR3 consists of 15 residues.

The chain is built from TRBV21-1 and TRBJ2-1; the D segment call TRBD2 is taken from the table without a DNA check. TRBV21-1 is classified as a pseudogene. The CDR3 length is 15 residues. The CDR3 DNA is TGTGCCAGCAGTCAGAAGCGGGACACTTACAATGAGCAGTTCTTC. It encodes CASSQKRDTYNEQFF.

The chain couples TRBV7-2 to TRBJ2-1; TRBD2 matches at 13 bases. The CDR3 loop spans 15 amino acids. V was clipped by 6 bases and J by 7 bases; unmatched bases: 6. The germline CDR1 and CDR2 sequences are SGHTA and FQGNSA. The CDR3 DNA sequence: TGTGCCAGCAGACTAGCGGGAGGGTTGATGAATGAGCAGTTCTTC. Encoded protein: CASRLAGGLMNEQFF.

This rearrangement joins TRBV5-4 to TRBJ1-1; TRBD1 might be the D (5 bases). The CDR3 covers 13 residues. The V gene lost 4 bases and the J gene lost 1 base, with 8 bases spanning the gap. Germline V gene sequence: CDR1 SGHNT, CDR2 YYREEE (reference sequence). CDR3 nucleotides: TGTGCCAGCAGCCTCGACAGGAACACTGAAGCTTTCTTT. This gives the protein CASSLDRNTEAFF.

The chain links TRBV19 to TRBJ2-3; 8 bases are shared with TRBD1. V trimming: 4 bases; J trimming: 4 bases; junction bases outside the gene matches: 1. CDR1 and CDR2 (germline): LNHDA, SQIVND (reference sequence). CDR3 size: 13 residues. The CDR3 reads CASSTGGADTQYF. For the CDR3, the DNA is TGTGCCAGTAGTACAGGGGGCGCAGATACGCAGTATTTT. Full variable domain (rest looked up from reference TRBV19 and TRBJ2-3): DGGITQSPKYLFRKEGQNVTLSCEQNLNHDAMYWYRQDPGQGLRLIYYSQIVNDFQKGDIAEGYSVSREKKESFPLTVTSAQKNPTAFYLCASSTGGADTQYFGPGTRLTVL.

The gene calls are TRBV28 and TRBJ2-3, with 11 bases that match TRBD2. CDR1 and CDR2 (germline): MDHEN, SYDVKM. The V segment lost 5 bases and the J segment 3 bases; nucleotides outside the gene matches: 4. The CDR3 totals 15 residues. The CDR3 region has the DNA TGTGCCAGCAGTATACTAGCGGGAGCAACAGATACGCAGTATTTT. Protein sequence: CASSILAGATDTQYF.

The chain couples TRBV28 to TRBJ2-3, with 12 bases matching TRBD2. The ends lost 4 bases at V and 1 base at J; junction bases unmatched: 15. The CDR3 sequence is 20 residues long. CDR1 and CDR2 (germline): MDHEN, SYDVKM. Here the CDR3 reads CASSSTHLLAGGPRTDTQYF. CDR3 nucleotides: TGTGCCAGCAGTTCTACTCACTTGCTAGCGGGAGGGCCCCGCACAGATACGCAGTATTTT.

The chain couples TRBV30 to TRBJ2-2; no clear D. V gave up 5 bases and J gave up 0 bases, with 10 bases separating them. CDR3 length equals 14 residues. Germline V gives CDR1 GTSNPN, CDR2 SVGIG (reference sequence). The CDR3, as DNA: TGTGCCTGGGGACGGATGGCGAACACCGGGGAGCTGTTTTTT. As protein: CAWGRMANTGELFF.

This clone occurred a few times. V usage is TRBV11-3 and J usage is TRBJ1-1, with D perhaps TRBD1 (5 bases). The germline gives CDR1 SGHNT, CDR2 YENEEA. The CDR3 runs 13 residues. V shed 4 bases and J shed 3 bases, with 9 bases lying between them. This CDR3 is CASSSTGYTEAFF. In DNA form, the CDR3 reads TGTGCCAGCAGCTCTACAGGTTACACTGAAGCTTTCTTT.